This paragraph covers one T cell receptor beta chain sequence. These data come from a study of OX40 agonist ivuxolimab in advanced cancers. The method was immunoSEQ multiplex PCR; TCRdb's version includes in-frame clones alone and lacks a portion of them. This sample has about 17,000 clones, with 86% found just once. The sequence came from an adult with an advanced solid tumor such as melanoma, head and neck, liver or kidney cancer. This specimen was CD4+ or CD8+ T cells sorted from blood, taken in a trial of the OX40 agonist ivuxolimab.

CDR3 DNA: TGTGCCAGCAGCCCCCGGACCAGCGGGACCAACACTGAAGCTTTCTTT. Amino acid sequence: CASSPRTSGTNTEAFF. J is TRBJ1-1 and V is TRBV9; weak D call: TRBD1 (5 bases). The V gene lost 4 bases and the J gene lost 2 bases, with 18 bases spanning the gap. The CDR3 is 16 residues long. Germline assignment: CDR1 SGDLS and CDR2 YYNGEE.